Listed here are 25 T cell receptor beta chains from one sample, sequenced in a study of patients and donors after allogeneic stem cell transplantation. TCRdb called the RT-PCR reads again in MiXCR, with one record for every CDR3 protein. The sample has over 130,000 distinct CDR3 sequences; approximately 40% are singletons. Sequencing was performed on blood, either unsorted or a sorted T cell fraction (not recorded which). Every receptor here comes from a human donor who was either an allogeneic HSCT recipient or a stem cell or donor lymphocyte infusion donor (not recorded which). It is not recorded whose cells these are; they may come from a transplant donor.

This clonotype was seen a handful of times. The genes are TRBV5-1 and TRBJ1-1; the D gene is possibly TRBD1 (5 bases). Germline V CDR1 and CDR2: SGHRS, YFSETQ. CDR3 length: 11 amino acids. Trimming removed 1 base from V and 9 bases from J, with 7 bases in between. The CDR3 is CASSLLGQAFF. CDR3 DNA: TGCGCCAGCAGCTTGCTGGGGCAAGCTTTCTTT.

The rearrangement uses TRBV27 and TRBJ1-2; 10 nucleotides line up with TRBD1. From germline, CDR1 is MNHEY and CDR2 SMNVEV (reference sequence). The V and J ends lost 5 bases and 8 bases, in that order; junction bases with no gene match: 5. There are 13 residues in the CDR3. CDR3 sequence (DNA): TGTGCCAGCAGTCCCGGGACAGGGGACGGCTACACCTTC. It is translated as CASSPGTGDGYTF.

This clonotype was seen a few times. The chain recombines TRBV20-1 with TRBJ1-5; 8 nucleotides match TRBD1. Trimming cost V 3 bases and J 5 bases; bases outside gene matches: 9. Germline CDR1 and CDR2: DFQATT and SNEGSKA (reference sequence). The CDR3 runs to 15 residues. The CDR3 bases are TGCAGTGCTAGGCGGACAGGGACCCTCGATCAGCCCCAGCATTTT. This sequence encodes CSARRTGTLDQPQHF.

The chain carries TRBV20-1 and TRBJ2-7, with 7 bases matching TRBD1. Per the germline V gene, CDR1 is DFQATT and CDR2 is SNEGSKA (reference sequence). The J segment lost 1 base and the V segment lost 6 bases, leaving 12 bases of the junction unmatched. CDR3 length: 15 residues. CDR3: CSALDLLRGSYEQYF. Written as DNA, the CDR3 is TGCAGTGCCCTTGACCTACTCAGGGGGTCCTACGAGCAGTACTTC.

The chain employs TRBV11-2 and TRBJ1-4; weak D call: TRBD1 (5 bases). Looked up from germline, CDR1 is SGHAT and CDR2 is FQNNGV. This CDR3 contains 14 residues. Trimming left V 5 bases short and J 1 base short, with 8 bases between. As DNA, the CDR3 is TGTGCCAGCAGCAACAGGAAAACTAATGAAAAACTGTTTTTT. Translating gives CASSNRKTNEKLFF.

This clonotype was seen a few times. The V gene is TRBV5-1, the J gene TRBJ1-4; D gene ambiguous. The germline gives CDR1 SGHRS, CDR2 YFSETQ. This CDR3 spans 14 amino acids. Trimming removed 2 bases from V and 0 bases from J, with 5 bases in between. The CDR3 sequence: CASSFRSTNEKLFF. CDR3 nucleotides: TGCGCCAGCAGCTTCAGATCAACTAATGAAAAACTGTTTTTT. Using reference TRBV5-1 and TRBJ1-4 for the parts outside the CDR3, the full variable domain is KAGVTQTPRYLIKTRGQQVTLSCSPISGHRSVSWYQQTPGQGLQFLFEYFSETQRNKGNFPGRFSGRQFSNSRSEMNVSTLELGDSALYLCASSFRSTNEKLFFGSGTQLSVL.

In its sample, this clonotype was seen a few times. The chain uses TRBV4-3 and TRBJ2-3, with D perhaps matching TRBD1 (5 bases). Trimming removed 1 base from V and 7 bases from J, with 18 bases in between. CDR3 length: 16 amino acids. CDR1 and CDR2 from the germline V gene are LGHNA and YSLEER. CDR3 sequence: CASSQAMGRGVNTQYF. In DNA, the CDR3 is TGCGCCAGCAGCCAAGCGATGGGTAGGGGTGTTAATACGCAGTATTTT.

A few counts support this clonotype. This chain links TRBV28 with TRBJ1-1; a weak D match, TRBD1 (5 bases). Germline CDR1 is MDHEN and CDR2 is SYDVKM. V was trimmed by 4 bases and J by 6 bases, leaving 15 bases between them. This CDR3 comprises 14 residues. CDR3 nucleotide sequence: TGTGCCAGCAGTTCTCGGACACCGATCCCTGAAGCTTTCTTT. The encoded protein is CASSSRTPIPEAFF. Drawing the rest from reference TRBV28 and TRBJ1-1, the complete variable domain is DVKVTQSSRYLVKRTGEKVFLECVQDMDHENMFWYRQDPGLGLRLIYFSYDVKMKEKGDIPEGYSVSREKKERFSLILESASTNQTSMYLCASSSRTPIPEAFFGQGTRLTVV.

The V and J genes are TRBV13 and TRBJ2-7; 9 positions match TRBD1. V lost 5 bases and J lost 3; bases outside the gene matches: 5. The germline gives CDR1 PRHDT, CDR2 FYEKMQ (reference sequence). The CDR3 covers 14 residues. CDR3 amino acids: CASSPGTGLYEQYF. The CDR3 nucleotides read TGTGCCAGCAGCCCCGGGACAGGGCTCTACGAGCAGTACTTC.

The chain carries TRBV6-5 and TRBJ2-4, with a weak D call TRBD2 (6 bases). Trimming pared 0 bases from V and 0 bases from J, leaving 9 bases between. Germline loops: CDR1 MNHEY, CDR2 SVGAGI. This CDR3 is 16 amino acids long. CDR3: CASSYSPGLAKNIQYF. The CDR3 bases are TGTGCCAGCAGTTACTCCCCGGGACTAGCCAAAAACATTCAGTACTTC.

The V call is TRBV5-1, the J call TRBJ1-5, with no clear D. This CDR3 comprises 14 residues. Germline V gene data show CDR1 as SGHRS and CDR2 as YFSETQ. V was clipped by 4 bases and J by 2 bases, with 10 bases between them. CDR3 in DNA: TGCGCCAGCAGCGGCGGGGAACGCAATCAGCCCCAGCATTTT. Translated: CASSGGERNQPQHF.

The chain is built from TRBV9 and TRBJ2-3, with TRBD2 matching 10 bases. The CDR3 has 15 amino acids. Germline V gene lookup returns CDR1 SGDLS and CDR2 YYNGEE. V was clipped by 5 bases and J by 2 bases; unmatched bases: 5. This chain's CDR3 is CASSSSGGHTDTQYF. The CDR3 DNA follows: TGTGCCAGCAGTTCTAGCGGGGGCCACACAGATACGCAGTATTTT. Using reference TRBV9 and TRBJ2-3 for the parts outside the CDR3, the full variable domain is DSGVTQTPKHLITATGQRVTLRCSPRSGDLSVYWYQQSLDQGLQFLIQYYNGEERAKGNILERFSAQQFPDLHSELNLSSLELGDSALYFCASSSSGGHTDTQYFGPGTRLTVL.

As DNA, the CDR3 is TGTGCCAGCAGCGTAGTGTCGGTCTCCTACGAGCAGTACTTC. This translates into CASSVVSVSYEQYF. The J gene is TRBJ2-7, the V gene TRBV9; D is unresolved. V was clipped by 0 bases and J by 0 bases, with 7 bases between them. There are 14 residues in the CDR3. Germline V gives CDR1 SGDLS, CDR2 YYNGEE.

The rearrangement joins TRBV4-1 to TRBJ1-2; D is possibly TRBD1 (6 bases). Trimming shortened V by 7 bases and J by 3 bases, and 18 bases separated the two germline ends. The CDR3 is 15 residues long. CDR1 is MGHRA and CDR2 is YSYEKL in the germline V gene. The CDR3 loop reads CASTEIGRGYYGYTF. The CDR3 bases are TGCGCCAGCACTGAAATCGGGAGGGGGTACTATGGCTACACCTTC.

In the case of this clonotype: This could be a read error, since a much larger clone is one nucleotide away. The J gene is TRBJ1-4, the V gene TRBV25-1; D might be TRBD1 (5 bases). Germline V lookup: CDR1 MGHDK, CDR2 SYGVNS. The CDR3 has 14 residues. The CDR3 sequence is CASSIPGTVEKLIF. CDR3 bases: TGTGCCAGCAGTATACCCGGGACGGTTGAAAAACTGATTTTT. The variable domain in full, completed from reference TRBV25-1 and TRBJ1-4, reads EADIYQTPRYLVIGTGKKITLECSQTMGHDKMYWYQQDPGMELHLIHYSYGVNSTEKGDLSSESTVSRIRTEHFPLTLESARPSHTSQYLCASSIPGTVEKLIFGSGTQLSVL.

This chain connects TRBV12-3 or TRBV12-4 to TRBJ2-2, with D unresolved. Deletions cut 1 base from V and 5 bases from J, with 11 bases between. The CDR3 covers 15 residues. The CDR3, as DNA: TGTGCCAGCAGTTTAGAGCCAGCTGATACCGGGGAGCTGTTTTTT. Amino acids: CASSLEPADTGELFF.

The rearrangement links TRBV11-2 to TRBJ2-5, with TRBD1 identical over 8 bases. This CDR3 has 17 amino acids. The germline V gene encodes CDR1 SGHAT and CDR2 FQNNGV. The trim removed 5 bases at V and 5 bases at J, leaving 16 bases unmatched. The CDR3 protein is CASSPWAGRGHGETQYF. The CDR3 DNA reads TGTGCCAGCAGCCCGTGGGCTGGCAGGGGGCATGGTGAGACCCAGTACTTC.

This clonotype has more than one count but fewer than ten. V usage is TRBV7-2 and J usage is TRBJ1-4; TRBD1 is a possible D gene (5 bases). CDR1 and CDR2 from the germline V gene are SGHTA and FQGNSA. CDR3 size: 16 residues. Trimming cost V 1 base and J 5 bases, with 14 bases left between them. The CDR3, as DNA: TGTGCCAGCAGCTTAGTTCGAGGGGTCCAAAATGAAAAACTGTTTTTT. Translated: CASSLVRGVQNEKLFF.

The chain employs TRBV15 and TRBJ2-5; 10 nucleotides line up with TRBD2. The J segment lost 9 bases and the V segment lost 5 bases, leaving 9 bases of the junction unmatched. This CDR3 comprises 14 residues. Looked up from germline, CDR1 is LNHNV and CDR2 is YYDKDF (reference sequence). This chain's CDR3 is CATSLAGVLRAQYF. The CDR3, as DNA: TGTGCCACCAGCCTAGCGGGGGTCCTTAGGGCCCAGTACTTC.

In nucleotides, the CDR3 is TGCAGTGCTAGAGATACTCGGACAGGAGTCACCGGGGAGCTGTTTTTT. Protein sequence: CSARDTRTGVTGELFF. V gene TRBV20-1 combines with J gene TRBJ2-2; 7 positions match TRBD1. This CDR3 has 16 residues. Trimming at V came to 0 bases and at J to 4 bases, leaving 8 bases not matched to a gene. Germline V gene lookup returns CDR1 DFQATT and CDR2 SNEGSKA (reference sequence).

V usage is TRBV5-1 and J usage is TRBJ1-6; D might be TRBD1 (5 bases). The V and J ends lost 4 bases and 9 bases respectively, with 20 bases between them. This CDR3 comprises 16 residues. The germline V gene has CDR1 SGHRS and CDR2 YFSETQ. The DNA of the CDR3 is TGCGCCAGCAGCGTACTCTGGGACCCGTCGGGTTCACCCCTCCACTTT. Its translation: CASSVLWDPSGSPLHF.

The rearrangement joins TRBV6-2 or TRBV6-3 to TRBJ2-7; a possible D gene is TRBD2 (6 bases). The CDR3 loop spans 14 amino acids. The germline gives CDR1 MNHEY, CDR2 SVGEGT. Trimming stripped 5 bases from V and 0 bases from J, with 11 bases between. The CDR3 DNA sequence: TGTGCCAGCAGTGAAGGAGGGAGCTCCTACGAGCAGTACTTC. Translated: CASSEGGSSYEQYF.

This chain joins TRBV6-1 and TRBJ1-2, with TRBD1 as a possible D gene (6 bases). Germline V CDR1 and CDR2: MNHNS, SASEGT. V lost 0 bases and J lost 4, with 12 bases in between. The CDR3 spans 15 residues. The CDR3 spells CASSEAGGRGYGYTF. Here the CDR3 DNA reads TGTGCCAGCAGTGAAGCTGGGGGGCGCGGCTATGGCTACACCTTC.

This clonotype was counted between two and nine times. V and J are TRBV15 and TRBJ1-5; TRBD1 is a possible D gene (6 bases). The CDR3 is made up of 16 amino acids. Germline CDR1 LNHNV, CDR2 YYDKDF (reference sequence). Between the trimmed V and J ends, which lost 3 bases and 0 bases, there was a span of 12 bases. CDR3 residues: CATSSLGALSNQPQHF. The CDR3 DNA follows: TGTGCCACCAGCAGCCTGGGGGCCCTTAGCAATCAGCCCCAGCATTTT.

This clonotype was seen more than once but under ten times. The chain links TRBV11-2 to TRBJ2-1, with D perhaps TRBD1 (6 bases). This CDR3 is built from 17 residues. V lost 1 base to trimming and J lost 4 bases, with 17 bases between them. From germline, CDR1 is SGHAT and CDR2 FQNNGV. CDR3 in amino acids: CASSLVPGGQIYNEQFF. The CDR3 coding sequence is TGTGCCAGCAGCTTAGTCCCCGGCGGACAGATTTACAATGAGCAGTTCTTC.